One and the same sample provided the 9 T cell receptor beta chains below, sequenced in a study of blood T cell repertoires in COVID-19 (dated by TCRdb to about 2020). The library was made by the immunoSEQ multiplex PCR assay. The source is immuneACCESS, and TCRdb retained only in-frame sequences with V and J called. Part of the clones is not carried over; for the studies checked, unresolved V genes explain less than half of this, and the remainder is unexplained. Counted in this sample were almost 95,000 clones; roughly four fifths of them appeared once. The ten largest clones take up 6.3% of the sample. Sequenced input: peripheral blood. These receptor sequences come from a man aged 60 to 75 with acute or convalescent COVID-19.

The chain is built from TRBV4-1 and TRBJ2-1; D gene unclear. The CDR3 is 14 amino acids. With 0 bases removed from V and 4 bases from J, the gap between germline ends came to 7 bases. Germline lookup yields CDR1 MGHRA and CDR2 YSYEKL. The CDR3 sequence is CASSQDAGYNEQFF. CDR3 in DNA: TGCGCCAGCAGCCAAGATGCAGGTTACAATGAGCAGTTCTTC.

The rearrangement joins TRBV12-3 or TRBV12-4 to TRBJ2-1; D call uncertain. Trimming cost V 1 base and J 7 bases, with 5 bases left between them. The length of the CDR3 is 12 residues. CDR3 amino acids: CASSLVVNEQFF. CDR3 coding DNA: TGTGCCAGCAGTTTAGTAGTAAATGAGCAGTTCTTC.

V and J are TRBV7-6 and TRBJ1-1; 7 nucleotides line up with TRBD1. Germline CDR1 SGHVS, CDR2 FNYEAQ. The CDR3 consists of 15 residues. V dropped 5 bases and J dropped 3; count of bases not matched to a gene: 9. CDR3 DNA: TGTGCCAGCAGCGACTTACAGGGGCTGGACACTGAAGCTTTCTTT. Amino acids: CASSDLQGLDTEAFF.

The chain employs TRBV27 and TRBJ2-1; D is perhaps TRBD2 (7 bases). Germline V gene lookup returns CDR1 MNHEY and CDR2 SMNVEV (reference sequence). V gave up 6 bases and J gave up 0 bases, with 15 bases separating them. This CDR3 is 16 amino acids long. CDR3: CASRSTGGYSYNEQFF. The CDR3 DNA is TGTGCCAGCAGGTCCACGGGGGGCTACTCCTACAATGAGCAGTTCTTC.

The rearrangement joins TRBV6-5 to TRBJ1-2; D gene uncertain. The V end was cut by 10 bases, the J end by 5 bases, with 17 bases between. The CDR3 length is 13 residues. CDR1 is MNHEY and CDR2 is SVGAGI in the germline V gene. The CDR3, as DNA: TGTGCCACCTCGGAACGACAAGCATATGGCTACACCTTC. Translating it yields CATSERQAYGYTF.

The genes are TRBV5-1 and TRBJ2-5; 12 nucleotides line up with TRBD2. CDR1 is SGHRS and CDR2 is YFSETQ in the germline V gene. Unmatched junction bases numbered 6, after V lost 0 bases and J lost 0 bases. CDR3 length: 18 amino acids. The CDR3 protein is CASSLVPSGGAYQETQYF. In DNA form, the CDR3 reads TGCGCCAGCAGCTTGGTGCCTAGCGGGGGGGCTTACCAAGAGACCCAGTACTTC.

A note on this clone: Other DNA sequences in this sample translate to the same CDR3. This chain uses TRBV5-1 with TRBJ1-2; tentatively, D is TRBD1 (6 bases). The CDR3 has 13 residues. Trimming removed 2 bases at V and 5 bases at J, with 10 bases between. Germline V lookup: CDR1 SGHRS, CDR2 YFSETQ. In DNA form, the CDR3 reads TGCGCCAGCAGCTTAGGACAGAATTATGGCTACACCTTC. Protein: CASSLGQNYGYTF.

This clone was found a few times. The J gene is TRBJ2-2, the V gene TRBV7-3; D possibly corresponds to TRBD2 (5 bases). CDR1 and CDR2 (germline): SGHTA, FQGTGA. V lost 3 bases to trimming and J lost 6 bases, with 11 bases between them. CDR3 length: 14 amino acids. The CDR3 DNA reads as TGTGCCAGCAGCTTTCTAGCTACATCCGGGGAGCTGTTTTTT. This translates into CASSFLATSGELFF.

The rearrangement joins TRBV6-2 or TRBV6-3 to TRBJ1-3; D may be TRBD1 (5 bases). Trimming left V 5 bases short and J 0 bases short, with 11 bases between. Germline lookup yields CDR1 MNHEY and CDR2 SVGEGT. CDR3 length: 15 amino acids. The CDR3 region is CASSLGHHSGNTIYF. The CDR3 nucleotides read TGTGCCAGCAGTCTCGGACACCACTCTGGAAACACCATATATTTT.